This T cell receptor (beta chain) came from a study of blood T cells in healthy people across ages. Points from the study as a whole: Versus aged donors, long-lived donors had higher diversity and more naive CD4+ cells.

The use of a sample-barcoded 5' primer and a J-beta primer mix characterized a second PCR of roughly 6 to 12 cycles. Each CDR3 protein is one row after TCRdb ran MiXCR on the 5' RACE reads. Here the sample spans about a million distinct CDR3 sequences, more than 30% being singletons. The CDR3 loop spans 18 amino acids. The germline CDR1 and CDR2 sequences are SGHRS and YFSETQ. V lost 0 bases to trimming and J lost 4 bases; unmatched junction nucleotides: 12. Details on this clonotype: Its antigen is not known.

The sample consisted of blood. This chain uses TRBV5-1 with TRBJ2-5; TRBD1 matches at 10 bases. The sequence came from a man aged 18 to 35 in good health. The CDR3 coding sequence is TGCGCCAGCAGCTTGGTGCCCATGGGACAGGGGTTCGGAGAGACCCAGTACTTC. Translation gives CASSLVPMGQGFGETQYF.